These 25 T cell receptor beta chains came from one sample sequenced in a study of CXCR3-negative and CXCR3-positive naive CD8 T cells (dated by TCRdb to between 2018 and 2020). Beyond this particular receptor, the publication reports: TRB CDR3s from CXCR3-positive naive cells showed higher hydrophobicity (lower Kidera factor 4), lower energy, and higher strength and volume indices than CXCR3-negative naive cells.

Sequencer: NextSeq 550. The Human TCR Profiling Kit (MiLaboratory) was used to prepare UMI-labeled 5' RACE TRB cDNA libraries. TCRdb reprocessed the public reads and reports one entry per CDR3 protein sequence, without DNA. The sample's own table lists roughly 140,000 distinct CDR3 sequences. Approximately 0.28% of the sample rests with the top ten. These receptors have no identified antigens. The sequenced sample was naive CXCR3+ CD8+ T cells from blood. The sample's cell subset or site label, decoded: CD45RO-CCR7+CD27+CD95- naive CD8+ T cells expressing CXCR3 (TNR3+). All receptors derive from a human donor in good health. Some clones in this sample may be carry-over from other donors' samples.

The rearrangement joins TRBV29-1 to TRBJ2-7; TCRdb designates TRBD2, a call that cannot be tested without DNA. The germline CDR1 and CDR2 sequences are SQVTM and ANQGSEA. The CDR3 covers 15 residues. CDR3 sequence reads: CSVEDPGGSSYEQYF.

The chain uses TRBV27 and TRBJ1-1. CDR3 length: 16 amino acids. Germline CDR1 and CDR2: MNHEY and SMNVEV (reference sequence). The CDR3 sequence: CASSLFQGPRHTEAFF.

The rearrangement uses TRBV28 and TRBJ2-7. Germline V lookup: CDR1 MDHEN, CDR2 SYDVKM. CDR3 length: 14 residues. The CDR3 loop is CASSLKTATYEQYF.

This chain's CDR3 is CASSFAGFGNKPQHF. The chain couples TRBV28 to TRBJ1-5; TCRdb's assignment of TRBD1 cannot be checked, as there is no DNA. The CDR3 covers 15 residues. The germline V gene encodes CDR1 MDHEN and CDR2 SYDVKM.

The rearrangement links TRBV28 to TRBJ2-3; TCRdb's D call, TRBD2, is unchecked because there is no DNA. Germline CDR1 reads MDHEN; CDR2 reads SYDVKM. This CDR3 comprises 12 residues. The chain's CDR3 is CASSGGADTQYF.

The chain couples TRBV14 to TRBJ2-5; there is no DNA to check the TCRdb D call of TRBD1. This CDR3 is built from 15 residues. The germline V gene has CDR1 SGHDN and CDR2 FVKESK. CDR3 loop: CASSQTPPGAETQYF.

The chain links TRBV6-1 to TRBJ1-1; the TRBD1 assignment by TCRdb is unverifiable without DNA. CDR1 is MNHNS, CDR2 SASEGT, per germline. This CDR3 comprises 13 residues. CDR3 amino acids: CASSDTGPGEAFF.

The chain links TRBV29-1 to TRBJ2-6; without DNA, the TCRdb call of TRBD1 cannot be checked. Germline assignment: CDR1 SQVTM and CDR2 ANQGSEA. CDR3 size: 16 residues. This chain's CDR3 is CSVARDRGTGANVLTF.

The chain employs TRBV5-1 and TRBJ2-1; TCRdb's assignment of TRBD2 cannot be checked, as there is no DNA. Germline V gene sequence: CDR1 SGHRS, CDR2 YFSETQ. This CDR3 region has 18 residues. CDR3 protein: CASSDTQWGTSGSDEQFF.

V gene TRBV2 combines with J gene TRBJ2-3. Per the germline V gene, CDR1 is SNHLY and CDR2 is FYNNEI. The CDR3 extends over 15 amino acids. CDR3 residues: CASSEGNQGTDTQYF.

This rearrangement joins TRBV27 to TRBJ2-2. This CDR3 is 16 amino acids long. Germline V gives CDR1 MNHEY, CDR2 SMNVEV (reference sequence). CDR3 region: CASRIRALPYTGELFF.

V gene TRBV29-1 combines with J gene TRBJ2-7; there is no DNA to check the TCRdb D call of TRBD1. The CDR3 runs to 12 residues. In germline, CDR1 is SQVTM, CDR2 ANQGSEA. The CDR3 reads CSALEGSYEQYF.

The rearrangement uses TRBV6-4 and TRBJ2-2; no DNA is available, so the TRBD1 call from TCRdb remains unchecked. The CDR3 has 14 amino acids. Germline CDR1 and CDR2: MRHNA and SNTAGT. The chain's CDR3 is CASSDSTGAGELFF.

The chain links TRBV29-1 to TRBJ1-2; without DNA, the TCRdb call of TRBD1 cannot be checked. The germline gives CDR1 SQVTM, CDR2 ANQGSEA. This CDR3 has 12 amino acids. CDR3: CSVEEQGFSYTF.

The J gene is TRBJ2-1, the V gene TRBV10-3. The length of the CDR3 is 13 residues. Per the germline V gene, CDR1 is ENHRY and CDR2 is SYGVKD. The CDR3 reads CAISEGQENEQFF.

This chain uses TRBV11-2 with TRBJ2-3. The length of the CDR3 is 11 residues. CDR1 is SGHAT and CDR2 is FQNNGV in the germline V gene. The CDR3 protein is CAYRNEDTQYF.

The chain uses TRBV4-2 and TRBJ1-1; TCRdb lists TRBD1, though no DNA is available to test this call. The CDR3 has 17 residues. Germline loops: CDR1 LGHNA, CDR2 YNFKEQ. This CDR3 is CASSQDETGGRYTEAFF.

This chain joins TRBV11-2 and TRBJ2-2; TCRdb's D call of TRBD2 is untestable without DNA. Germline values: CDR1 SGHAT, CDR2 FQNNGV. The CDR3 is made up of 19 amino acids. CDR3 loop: CASSLISYGPLKNTGELFF.

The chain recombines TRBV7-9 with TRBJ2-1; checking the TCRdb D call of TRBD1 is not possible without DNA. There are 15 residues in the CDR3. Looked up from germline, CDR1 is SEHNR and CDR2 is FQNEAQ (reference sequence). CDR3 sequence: CASSYQGAGYNEQFF.

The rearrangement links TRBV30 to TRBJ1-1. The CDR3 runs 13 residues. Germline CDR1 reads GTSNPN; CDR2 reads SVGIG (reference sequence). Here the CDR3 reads CAWSAAMNTEAFF.

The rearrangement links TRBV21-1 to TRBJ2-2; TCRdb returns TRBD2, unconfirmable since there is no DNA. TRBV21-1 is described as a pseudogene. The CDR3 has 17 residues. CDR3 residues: CASSQNLVSAFAGELFF.

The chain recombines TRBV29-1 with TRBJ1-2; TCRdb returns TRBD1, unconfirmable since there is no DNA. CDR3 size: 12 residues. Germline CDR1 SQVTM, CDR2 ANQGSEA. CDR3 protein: CSAGTSTGGYTF.

The CDR3 reads CASSADRNTGELFF. This sequence joins TRBV28 and TRBJ2-2; as DNA is missing, the TRBD1 call by TCRdb cannot be tested. Germline values: CDR1 MDHEN, CDR2 SYDVKM. This CDR3 is 14 amino acids long.

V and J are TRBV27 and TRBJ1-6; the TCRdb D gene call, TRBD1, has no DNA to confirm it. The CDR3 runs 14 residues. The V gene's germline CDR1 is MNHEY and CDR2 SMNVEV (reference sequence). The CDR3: CASTQQGWNSPLHF.

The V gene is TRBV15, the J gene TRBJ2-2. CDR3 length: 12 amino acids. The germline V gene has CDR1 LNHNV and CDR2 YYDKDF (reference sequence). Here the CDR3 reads CATSPGTGELFF.